This TCR beta chain was sequenced in a study of cytomegalovirus exposure and HLA in healthy donors. The PCR used 60 Vbeta and 13 Jbeta primers. TCRdb's table, derived via immunoSEQ multiplex PCR, lists solely in-frame clones and lacks some. The sample lists hundreds of thousands of clones, approximately 90% occurring once. After removal of 5 bases from V and 2 bases from J, the junction contained 8 bases not matched to a gene. The CDR3 loop spans 15 amino acids. Germline V gene lookup returns CDR1 MNHEY and CDR2 SVGAGI. Input material: PBMCs. The sequence derives from a young woman in good health and CMV-seronegative. This chain uses TRBV6-5 with TRBJ1-2; TRBD1 matches 7 bases. In nucleotides, the CDR3 is TGTGCCAGCAGTCGACAGGGAGCCGGGAACTATGGCTACACCTTC. Amino acids: CASSRQGAGNYGYTF.